This T cell receptor (beta chain) is drawn from a study of cytomegalovirus exposure and HLA in healthy donors. On this clone itself: Its target is unknown.

The PCR was carried out with 60 Vbeta primers and 13 Jbeta primers. This table comes from immunoSEQ multiplex PCR, and its TCRdb copy is limited to in-frame clones, with some not included. In the table there are roughly 190,000 clones, more than 80% of which are singletons. Germline V gene lookup returns CDR1 SGHTS and CDR2 YDEGEE. The V segment lost 4 bases and the J segment 6 bases; nucleotides outside the gene matches: 4. There are 12 residues in the CDR3. Regarding the study as a whole: Certain sequence variants were highly shared and formed a cluster, and this cluster was likely a sequencing artifact. Reported findings show TCR beta sequences accurately forecast HLA-A and HLA-B alleles in most subjects.

V usage is TRBV5-8 and J usage is TRBJ2-7; the match to TRBD2 covers 7 bases. The sequence came from a woman aged 50 to 65 in good health and CMV-seropositive. The sequencing sample was made of PBMCs. The CDR3 region is CASSMTSIEQYF. The CDR3 DNA reads as TGTGCCAGCAGCATGACTAGCATCGAGCAGTACTTC.